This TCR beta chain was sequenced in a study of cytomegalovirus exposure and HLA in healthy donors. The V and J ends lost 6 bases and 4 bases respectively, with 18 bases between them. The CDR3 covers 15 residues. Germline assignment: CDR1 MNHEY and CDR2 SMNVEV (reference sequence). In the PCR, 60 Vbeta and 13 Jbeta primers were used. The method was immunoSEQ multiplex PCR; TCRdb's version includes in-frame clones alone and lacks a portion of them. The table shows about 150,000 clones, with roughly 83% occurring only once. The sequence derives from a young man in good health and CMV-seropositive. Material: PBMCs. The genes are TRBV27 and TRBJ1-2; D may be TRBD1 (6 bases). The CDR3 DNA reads TGTGCCAGCAGAATCTCCACAGGGACCCCCTATGGCTACACCTTC. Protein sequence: CASRISTGTPYGYTF.